This is a list of T cell receptor beta chains from one sample in a study of cytomegalovirus exposure and HLA in healthy donors. TCRdb keeps only in-frame clones here, not all; method: immunoSEQ multiplex PCR. This table holds approximately 150,000 clones, nearly 80% found once. The sample was PBMCs. These receptors were collected from a male donor in good health and CMV-seronegative. Each CDR3 is given with its conserved first and last residue. D genes are given only for firm matches. Size tells how often a clone was seen (once, few, many) or the class of an expanded clone, and some rows leave it out.

CDR3 length,clone size,V gene,D gene,J gene,CDR3 DNA,CDR3 protein
15,NA,TRBV7-9,TRBD2,TRBJ2-1,TGTGCCAGCAGGGGGACTAGCGGCTCCTACAATGAGCAGTTCTTC,CASRGTSGSYNEQFF
14,NA,TRBV5-1,NA,TRBJ1-5,TGCGCCAGCAGCTTGTTGGGCGCGGGTCAGCCCCAGCATTTT,CASSLLGAGQPQHF
16,NA,TRBV7-9,TRBD1,TRBJ1-4,TGTTCCAGCAGCTTAGTTATGGGACAGGGTGACGAAAAACTGTTTTTT,CSSSLVMGQGDEKLFF
20,NA,TRBV19,NA,TRBJ2-4,TGTGCCAGTAGTATAGATCTTGTGACAGGGGTGACTAGCGGCAAAAACATTCAGTACTTC,CASSIDLVTGVTSGKNIQYF
14,NA,TRBV5-6,NA,TRBJ2-7,TGTGCCAGCAGCTTGGAACTAGCCGGCTACGAGCAGTACTTC,CASSLELAGYEQYF
15,few,TRBV27,TRBD1,TRBJ1-2,TGTGCCAGCAGTTTTCTCCCGCGGACAGGGGGTGGCTACACCTTC,CASSFLPRTGGGYTF
14,NA,TRBV4-1,NA,TRBJ1-1,TGCGCCAGCAGCCACGAGCCCATGAACACTGAAGCTTTCTTT,CASSHEPMNTEAFF
15,few,TRBV9,TRBD2,TRBJ2-3,TGTGCCAGCAGCGTAGGGGGACTAGCCCCAGATACGCAGTATTTT,CASSVGGLAPDTQYF
12,NA,TRBV5-1,NA,TRBJ2-1,TGCGCCAGCACCCTCGGCTACAATGAGCAGTTCTTC,CASTLGYNEQFF
16,NA,TRBV7-2,NA,TRBJ2-3,TGTGCCAGCAGCTCCGGAGAGCGGTTTAGCACAGATACGCAGTATTTT,CASSSGERFSTDTQYF
13,NA,TRBV5-1,NA,TRBJ1-2,TGCGCCAGCAGTTCTACAGCCAGGATACGGTACACCTTC,CASSSTARIRYTF
14,NA,TRBV9,TRBD2,TRBJ2-5,TGTGCCAGCAGCGTAGTGGCTAGCGGGAGGGCCCAGTACTTC,CASSVVASGRAQYF
14,NA,TRBV5-1,NA,TRBJ1-3,TGCGCCAGCAGCTCCCGGGAGTACGGAAACACCATATATTTT,CASSSREYGNTIYF
15,few,TRBV5-1,NA,TRBJ1-4,TGCGCCAGCAGCTTGGTGGGGCAGACTAATGAAAAACTGTTTTTT,CASSLVGQTNEKLFF
15,NA,TRBV19,NA,TRBJ2-1,TGTGCCAGTAGCCAAGGGGGGGCCGGAGGCAATGAGCAGTTCTTC,CASSQGGAGGNEQFF
15,few,TRBV27,NA,TRBJ1-1,TGTGCCAGCAGTTTTTCAACAAGCGGGAACACTGAAGCTTTCTTT,CASSFSTSGNTEAFF
15,NA,TRBV6-5,TRBD2,TRBJ2-3,TGTGCCAGCAGCCGGACTAGCGGGGGTCCAGATACGCAGTATTTT,CASSRTSGGPDTQYF
13,NA,TRBV5-8,NA,TRBJ2-5,TGTGCCAGCAACCGGGGGGCGCAAGAGACCCAGTACTTC,CASNRGAQETQYF
10,NA,TRBV30,NA,TRBJ1-1,TGTGCCTGGGGGGAGCGAGAGGCTTTCTTT,CAWGEREAFF
12,NA,TRBV5-8,NA,TRBJ1-5,TGTGCCAGCAGCTTTGGGGCCCAGCCCCAGCATTTT,CASSFGAQPQHF
13,NA,TRBV19,NA,TRBJ1-2,TGTGCCAGTAGTATTCAGGCAGACTATGGCTACACCTTC,CASSIQADYGYTF
14,few,TRBV7-8,TRBD1,TRBJ1-1,TGTGCCAGCAGCCTACGACAGGGACTGACTGAAGCTTTCTTT,CASSLRQGLTEAFF
14,NA,TRBV6-1,TRBD1,TRBJ1-2,TGTGCCAGCAGTGCGGGACAGGGGATCTATGGCTACACCTTC,CASSAGQGIYGYTF
15,NA,TRBV7-9,TRBD1,TRBJ1-1,TGTGCCAGCAGCCCCAGGGGACAGTTCAGCACTGAAGCTTTCTTT,CASSPRGQFSTEAFF
14,NA,TRBV11-2,TRBD2,TRBJ2-3,TGTGCCAGCAGCCGGGGACTAAACACAGATACGCAGTATTTT,CASSRGLNTDTQYF
15,NA,TRBV11-3,NA,TRBJ2-5,TGTGCCAGCAGCTTAGGGGGGCAGGGGGGCGAGACCCAGTACTTC,CASSLGGQGGETQYF
16,NA,TRBV9,TRBD1,TRBJ2-1,TGTGCCAGCAGCGTACCGGGACAGGGTTCTTCGAATGAGCAGTTCTTC,CASSVPGQGSSNEQFF
12,NA,TRBV30,NA,TRBJ2-7,TGTGCCTGGGCGAAAGTGGCCTACGAGCAGTACTTC,CAWAKVAYEQYF
15,NA,TRBV15,NA,TRBJ1-1,TGTGCCACCAGCAGAGATCTCGGGGAGGGGTCTGAAGCTTTCTTT,CATSRDLGEGSEAFF
14,NA,TRBV6-6,NA,TRBJ1-3,TGTGCCAGCAGTTACTCTGCAGGGGTGAACACCATATATTTT,CASSYSAGVNTIYF
17,NA,TRBV4-3,TRBD2,TRBJ2-4,TGCGCCAGCAGCCAAGAGCTGGGGCGGGAGGAAAGGAACATTCAGTACTTC,CASSQELGREERNIQYF
14,NA,TRBV6-5,TRBD1,TRBJ2-7,TGTGCCAGCAGACGGATGGGACAGGTAATCGAGCAGTACTTC,CASRRMGQVIEQYF
12,NA,TRBV30,TRBD1,TRBJ1-1,TGTGCCTGGACCACAGGGGTGACGGAGTGCTTCTTT,CAWTTGVTECFF
11,NA,TRBV6-5,NA,TRBJ1-1,TGTGCCAGCAGGGGGGGGACTGAAGCTTTCTTT,CASRGGTEAFF
16,NA,TRBV19,TRBD1,TRBJ1-1,TGTGCCAGTAGTAGGGACAGGCCTTACTTGAACACTGAAGCTTTCTTT,CASSRDRPYLNTEAFF
14,NA,TRBV28,TRBD1,TRBJ2-2,TGTGCCAGCAGCCCAGGGACAGAAACCGGGGAGCTGTTTTTT,CASSPGTETGELFF
14,NA,TRBV7-9,TRBD1,TRBJ1-2,TGTGCCAGCAGCGACCGGGACAGGGACTATGGCTACACCTTC,CASSDRDRDYGYTF
12,NA,TRBV6-1,NA,TRBJ1-1,TGTGCCAGCAGTGAAAACGGGGGGGAAGCTTTCTTT,CASSENGGEAFF
14,NA,TRBV5-4,TRBD1,TRBJ2-7,TGTGCCAGCAGCTCGGGACAGGGGTCCTACGAGCAGTACTTC,CASSSGQGSYEQYF
11,few,TRBV2,NA,TRBJ1-2,TGTGCCATCGACAGGTCATATGGCTACACCTTC,CAIDRSYGYTF
19,NA,TRBV21-1,NA,TRBJ2-7,TGTGCCAGCAGCGAACCGGGACTAGCGGGAGTCTGGGGATCCTACGAGCAGTACTTC,CASSEPGLAGVWGSYEQYF
13,NA,TRBV30,TRBD1,TRBJ1-5,TGTGCCTGGAGAGAGGACAGGGATCAGCCCCAGCATTTT,CAWREDRDQPQHF
13,once,TRBV6-4,NA,TRBJ1-1,TGTGCCAGCAGTGTACAGATGAACACTGAAGCTTTCTTT,CASSVQMNTEAFF
13,NA,TRBV5-4,TRBD1,TRBJ1-2,TGTGCCAGCAGCTTGCAGGGGGGAGATGGCTACACCTTC,CASSLQGGDGYTF
13,NA,TRBV7-6,TRBD2,TRBJ2-1,TGTGCCAGCAGCTCCGGGGGGAACAATGAGCAGTTCTTC,CASSSGGNNEQFF
16,NA,TRBV10-3,TRBD2,TRBJ2-5,TGTGCCATCAGTGACCCAACTAGCGGGAGGTTAGAGACCCAGTACTTC,CAISDPTSGRLETQYF
14,NA,TRBV9,NA,TRBJ2-3,TGTGCCAGCAGCGTAGGGCATAGCACAGATACGCAGTATTTT,CASSVGHSTDTQYF
15,NA,TRBV27,NA,TRBJ1-5,TGTGCCAGCAGTTTAGGTACAGGGAGCAATCAGCCCCAGCATTTT,CASSLGTGSNQPQHF